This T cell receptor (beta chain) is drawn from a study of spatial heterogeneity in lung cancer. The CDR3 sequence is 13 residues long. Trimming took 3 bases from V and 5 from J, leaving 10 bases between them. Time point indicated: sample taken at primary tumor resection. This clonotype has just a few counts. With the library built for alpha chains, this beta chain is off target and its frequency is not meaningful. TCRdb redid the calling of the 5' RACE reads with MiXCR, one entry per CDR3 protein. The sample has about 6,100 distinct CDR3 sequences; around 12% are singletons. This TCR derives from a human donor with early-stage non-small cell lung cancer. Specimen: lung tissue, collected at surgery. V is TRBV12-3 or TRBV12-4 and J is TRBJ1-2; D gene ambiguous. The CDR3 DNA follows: TGTGCCAGCAGTTTGATGGGATCTTATGGCTACACCTTC. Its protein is CASSLMGSYGYTF.